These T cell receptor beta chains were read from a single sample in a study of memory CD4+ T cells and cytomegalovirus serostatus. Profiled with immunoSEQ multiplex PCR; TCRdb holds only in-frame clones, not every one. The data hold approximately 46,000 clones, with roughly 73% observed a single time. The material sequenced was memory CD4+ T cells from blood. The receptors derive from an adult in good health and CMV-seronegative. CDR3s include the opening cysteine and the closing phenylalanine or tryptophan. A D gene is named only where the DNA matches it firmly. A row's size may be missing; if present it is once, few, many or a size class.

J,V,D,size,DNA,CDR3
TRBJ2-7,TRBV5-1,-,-,TGCGCCAGCAGCTTTGAACAGGGTTCCTACGAGCAGTACTTC,CASSFEQGSYEQYF
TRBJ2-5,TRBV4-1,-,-,TGCGCCAGCAGCCAAGATGTGTTGGGAGAGACCCAGTACTTC,CASSQDVLGETQYF
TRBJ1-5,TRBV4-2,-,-,TGTGCCAGCAGCCAAGAAGAGGGGTGGGGCAGCCAGGGCAATCAGCCCCAGCATTTT,CASSQEEGWGSQGNQPQHF
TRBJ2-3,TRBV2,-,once,TGTGCCAGCAGTGAATTGGGTGTGGGGACAGATACGCAGTATTTT,CASSELGVGTDTQYF
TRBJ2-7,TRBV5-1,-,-,TGCGCCAGCAGCTTGGGGGGGAAACCCTACGAGCAGTACTTC,CASSLGGKPYEQYF
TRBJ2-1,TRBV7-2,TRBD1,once,TGTGCCAGCAGCTTGACAGGGGGCAATGAGCAGTTCTTC,CASSLTGGNEQFF
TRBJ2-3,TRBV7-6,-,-,TGTGCCAGCAGCGGGATCACCCATTATGACCAATACAACACAGATACGCAGTATTTT,CASSGITHYDQYNTDTQYF
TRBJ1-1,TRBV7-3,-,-,TGTGCCAGCAGCGGGCCGGGTGACACTGAAGCTTTCTTT,CASSGPGDTEAFF
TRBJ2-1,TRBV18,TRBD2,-,TGTGCCAGCTCACCGTCCGGGGGGGGTCCGGGTTTTTACCATGAGCAGTTCTTC,CASSPSGGGPGFYHEQFF
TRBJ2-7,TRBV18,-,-,TGTGCCAGCTCACCCAAACAGGGTTACGAGCAGTACTTC,CASSPKQGYEQYF
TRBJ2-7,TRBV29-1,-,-,TGCAGCGTCCGCGTCTCCTACGAGCAGTACTTC,CSVRVSYEQYF
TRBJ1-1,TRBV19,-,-,TGTGCCAGTAGTATCAGGAGGGACACTGAAGCTTTCTTT,CASSIRRDTEAFF
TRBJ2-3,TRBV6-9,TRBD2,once,TGTGCCAGCAGTTATTCGCGGGGGGGCACAGATACGCAGTATTTT,CASSYSRGGTDTQYF
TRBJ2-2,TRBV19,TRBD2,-,TGTGCCAGTAGTATCACCAGCGGGGGGCTTACCGGGGAGCTGTTTTTT,CASSITSGGLTGELFF
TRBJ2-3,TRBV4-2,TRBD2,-,TGTGCCAGCAGCCAAGATGGTAGCGGGGGGAGGGATACGCAGTATTTT,CASSQDGSGGRDTQYF
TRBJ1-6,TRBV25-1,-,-,TGTGCCAGCAGTGCCCTAGGAGCAGGATCAAATTCACCCCTCCACTTT,CASSALGAGSNSPLHF
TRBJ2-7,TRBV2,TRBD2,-,TGTGCCAGCAGTGATCCCGGGACTAGCGGGATCACCTACGAGCAGTACTTC,CASSDPGTSGITYEQYF
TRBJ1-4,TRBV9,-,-,TGTGCCAGCAGCGCGAACATCGGTAATGAAAAACTGTTTTTT,CASSANIGNEKLFF
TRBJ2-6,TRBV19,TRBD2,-,TGTGCCAGCGAATACAGCTACGGGGGGGCGGTCTCTGGGGCCAACGTCCTGACTTTC,CASEYSYGGAVSGANVLTF
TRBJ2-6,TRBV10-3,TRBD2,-,TGTGCCATTAGCGGGGGGTTCACCTCTGGGGCCAACGTCCTGACTTTC,CAISGGFTSGANVLTF
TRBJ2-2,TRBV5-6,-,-,TGTGCCAGCAGCTTCCTCAGGGACACCGGGGAGCTGTTTTTT,CASSFLRDTGELFF
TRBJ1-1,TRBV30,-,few,TGTGCCTGGAGTGTTCGGACAGCAGAAGCTTTCTTT,CAWSVRTAEAFF
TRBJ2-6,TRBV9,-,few,TGTGCCAGCAGCGTTCCAGGTAGCTCTGGGGCCAACGTCCTGACTTTC,CASSVPGSSGANVLTF
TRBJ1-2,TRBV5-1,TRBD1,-,TGCGCCAGCAGCTTGGCCACAGGGGGCGGATTTGGCTACACCTTC,CASSLATGGGFGYTF
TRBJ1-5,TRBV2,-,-,TGTGCCAGTCAAGGAGGGAGCGGTAGCAATCAGCCCCAGCATTTT,CASQGGSGSNQPQHF
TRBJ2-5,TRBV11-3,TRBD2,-,TGTGCCAGTTCTAGCGGCGATCTACAAGAGACCCAGTACTTC,CASSSGDLQETQYF
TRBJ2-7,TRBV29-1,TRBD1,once,TGCAGCGTGAGGCCGGACAGGGCTACGTACGAGCAGTACTTC,CSVRPDRATYEQYF
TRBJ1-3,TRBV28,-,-,TGTGCCAGCTCCTCCCCCACTGACGCCTCTGGAAACACCATATATTTT,CASSSPTDASGNTIYF
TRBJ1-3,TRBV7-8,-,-,TGTGCCAGCAGCGAGTACCGGGTCCCAGGGAAGTCTGGAAACACCATATATTTT,CASSEYRVPGKSGNTIYF
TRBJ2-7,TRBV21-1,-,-,TGTGCCAGCAGGCAAGACACCTACGAGCAGTACTTC,CASRQDTYEQYF
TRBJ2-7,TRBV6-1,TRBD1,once,TGTGCCAGCAGTGAAGTCTGGGACAGCTCCTACGAGCAGTACTTC,CASSEVWDSSYEQYF
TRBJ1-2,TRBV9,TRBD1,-,TGTGCCAGCAGCGTAGACCAGGGGGCTTTCAATGGCTACACCTTC,CASSVDQGAFNGYTF
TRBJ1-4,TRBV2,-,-,TGTGCCAGCAGTCCCGGGACGCGCGCAACTAATGAAAAACTGTTTTTT,CASSPGTRATNEKLFF
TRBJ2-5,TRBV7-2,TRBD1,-,TGTGCCAGCAGCTTAGACAGGGGCCAAGAGACCCAGTACTTC,CASSLDRGQETQYF
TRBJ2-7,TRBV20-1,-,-,TGCAGTGCTCCCCAGTACGACGAGCAGTACTTC,CSAPQYDEQYF
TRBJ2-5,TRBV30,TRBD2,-,TGTGCCTGGAGTGTACCCAGCGGGGCGTACCAAGAGACCCAGTACTTC,CAWSVPSGAYQETQYF
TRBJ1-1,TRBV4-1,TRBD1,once,TGCGCCAGCAGCCATCAGGCGGTTGGGGACAGTGAAGCTTTCTTT,CASSHQAVGDSEAFF
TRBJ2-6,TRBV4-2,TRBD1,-,TGTGCCAGCAGCCAAGGACAGGGCTCTGGGGCCAACGTCCTGACTTTC,CASSQGQGSGANVLTF
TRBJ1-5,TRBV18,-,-,TGTGCCAGCTCACCCATCGGTGGGGCCCGGGAGCCCCAGCATTTT,CASSPIGGAREPQHF
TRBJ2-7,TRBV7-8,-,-,TGTGCCAGCAGCCGATCGCAGTTCCCCTACGAGCAGTACTTC,CASSRSQFPYEQYF
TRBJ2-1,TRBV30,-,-,TGTGCCTGGAGTAGAGGTCTGATCAATGAGCAGTTCTTC,CAWSRGLINEQFF
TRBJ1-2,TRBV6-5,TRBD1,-,TGTGCCAGCAGTCTGGACAGGAACTATGGCTACACCTTC,CASSLDRNYGYTF
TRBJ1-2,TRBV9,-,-,TGTGCCAGCAGCGTAGCGGGGACCGCAACGGGGGGCTACACCTTC,CASSVAGTATGGYTF
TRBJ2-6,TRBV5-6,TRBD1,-,TGTGCCAGCAGCTTGGTCATAGGACAGGGAAACTCTGGGGCCAACGTCCTGACTTTC,CASSLVIGQGNSGANVLTF
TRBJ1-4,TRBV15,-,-,TGTGCCACCAGCCGAGACATCGGGGCAGGAGAAAAACTGTTTTTT,CATSRDIGAGEKLFF
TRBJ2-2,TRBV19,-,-,TGTGCCAGTAGTATGGTCGGGCCATATACCGGGGAGCTGTTTTTT,CASSMVGPYTGELFF
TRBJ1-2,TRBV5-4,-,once,TGTGCCAGCAGCTCCCAACTGAGCTCCAATGGCTACACCTTC,CASSSQLSSNGYTF
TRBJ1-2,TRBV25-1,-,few,TGTGCCAGCAGTGAGGGCAGTTTCTACACCTTC,CASSEGSFYTF
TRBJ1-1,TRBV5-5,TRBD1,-,TGTGCCAGCAGCCGACAGGGGAACACTGAAGCTTTCTTT,CASSRQGNTEAFF
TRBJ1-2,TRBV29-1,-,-,TGCAGCGTTGAAGCAGCTAACTATGGCTACACCTTC,CSVEAANYGYTF
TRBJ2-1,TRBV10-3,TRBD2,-,TGTGCCATCAGTGACCCCGGCGGGGGGAGCTACAATGAGCAGTTCTTC,CAISDPGGGSYNEQFF
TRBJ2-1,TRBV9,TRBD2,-,TGTGCCAGCAGCGCCGGACTAGCGGGGGGTTTTGGTGAGCAGTTCTTC,CASSAGLAGGFGEQFF
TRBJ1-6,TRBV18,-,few,TGTGCCAGCTCACCACAACCGAATTCACCCCTCCACTTT,CASSPQPNSPLHF
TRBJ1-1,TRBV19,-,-,TGTGCCAGTAGTATCTCGTCGATGTACACTGAAGCTTTCTTT,CASSISSMYTEAFF
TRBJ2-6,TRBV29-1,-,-,TGCAGCGTTGCCCCTGGGAGGGGGCGTTCTGGGGCCAACGTCCTGACTTTC,CSVAPGRGRSGANVLTF